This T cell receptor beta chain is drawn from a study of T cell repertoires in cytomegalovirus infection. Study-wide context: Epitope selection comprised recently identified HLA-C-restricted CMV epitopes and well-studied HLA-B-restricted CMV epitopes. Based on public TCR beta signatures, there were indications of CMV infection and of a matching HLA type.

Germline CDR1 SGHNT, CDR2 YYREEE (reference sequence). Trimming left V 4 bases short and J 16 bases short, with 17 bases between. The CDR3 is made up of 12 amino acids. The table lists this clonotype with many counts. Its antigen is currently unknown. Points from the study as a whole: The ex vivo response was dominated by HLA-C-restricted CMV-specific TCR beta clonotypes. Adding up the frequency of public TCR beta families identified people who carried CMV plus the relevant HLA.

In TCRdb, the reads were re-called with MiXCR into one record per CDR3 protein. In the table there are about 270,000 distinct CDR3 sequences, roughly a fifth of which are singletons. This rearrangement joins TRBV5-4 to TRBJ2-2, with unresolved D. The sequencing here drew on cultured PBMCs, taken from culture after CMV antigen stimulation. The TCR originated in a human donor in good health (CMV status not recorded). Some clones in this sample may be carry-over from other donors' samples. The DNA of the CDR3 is TGTGCCAGCAGCCTGGTGGGGTCCGCGACGTTTTTT. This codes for CASSLVGSATFF.